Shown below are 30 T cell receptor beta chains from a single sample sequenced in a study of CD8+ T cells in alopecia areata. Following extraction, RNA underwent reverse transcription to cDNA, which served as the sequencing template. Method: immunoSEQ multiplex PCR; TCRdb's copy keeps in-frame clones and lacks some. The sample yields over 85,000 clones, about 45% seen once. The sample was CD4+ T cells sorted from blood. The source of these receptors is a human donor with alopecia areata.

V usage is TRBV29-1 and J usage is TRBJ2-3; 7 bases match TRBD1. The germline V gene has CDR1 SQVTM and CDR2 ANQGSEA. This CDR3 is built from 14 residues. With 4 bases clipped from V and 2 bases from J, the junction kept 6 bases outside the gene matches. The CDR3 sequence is CSVAGGVITDTQYF. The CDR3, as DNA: TGCAGCGTTGCAGGGGGTGTTATCACAGATACGCAGTATTTT.

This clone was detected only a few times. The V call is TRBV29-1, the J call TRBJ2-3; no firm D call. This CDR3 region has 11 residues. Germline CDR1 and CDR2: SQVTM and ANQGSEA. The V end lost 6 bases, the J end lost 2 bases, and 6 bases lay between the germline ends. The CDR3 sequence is CSVLITDTQYF. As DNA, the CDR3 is TGCAGCGTCCTGATCACAGATACGCAGTATTTT.

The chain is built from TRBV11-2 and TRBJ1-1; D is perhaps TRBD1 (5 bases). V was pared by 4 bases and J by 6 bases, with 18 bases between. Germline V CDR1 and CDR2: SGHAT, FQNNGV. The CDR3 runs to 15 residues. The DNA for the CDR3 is TGTGCCAGCAGCTCGGGACGAGGCCGGCGGGCTGAAGCTTTCTTT. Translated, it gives CASSSGRGRRAEAFF.

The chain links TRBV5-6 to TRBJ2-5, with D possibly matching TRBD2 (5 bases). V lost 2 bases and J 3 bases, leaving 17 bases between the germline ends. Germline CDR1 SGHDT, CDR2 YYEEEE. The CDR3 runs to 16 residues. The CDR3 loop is CASSFPGSRSEETQYF. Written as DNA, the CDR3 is TGTGCCAGCAGCTTCCCGGGATCCAGGTCGGAAGAGACCCAGTACTTC. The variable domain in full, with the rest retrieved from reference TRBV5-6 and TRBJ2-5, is DAGVTQSPTHLIKTRGQQVTLRCSPKSGHDTVSWYQQALGQGPQFIFQYYEEEERQRGNFPDRFSGHQFPNYSSELNVNALLLGDSALYLCASSFPGSRSEETQYFGPGTRLLVL.

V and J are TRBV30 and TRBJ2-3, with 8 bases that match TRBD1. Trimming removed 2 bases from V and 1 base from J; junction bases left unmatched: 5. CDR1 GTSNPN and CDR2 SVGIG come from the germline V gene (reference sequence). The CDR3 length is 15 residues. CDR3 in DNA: TGTGCCTGGAGTCCTGGACAGGGAGGCACAGATACGCAGTATTTT. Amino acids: CAWSPGQGGTDTQYF.

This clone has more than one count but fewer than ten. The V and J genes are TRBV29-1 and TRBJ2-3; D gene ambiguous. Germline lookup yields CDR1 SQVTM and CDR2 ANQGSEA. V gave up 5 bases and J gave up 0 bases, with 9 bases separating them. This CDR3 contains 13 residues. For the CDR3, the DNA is TGCAGCGTTAGAAAAGGGAGCACAGATACGCAGTATTTT. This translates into CSVRKGSTDTQYF.

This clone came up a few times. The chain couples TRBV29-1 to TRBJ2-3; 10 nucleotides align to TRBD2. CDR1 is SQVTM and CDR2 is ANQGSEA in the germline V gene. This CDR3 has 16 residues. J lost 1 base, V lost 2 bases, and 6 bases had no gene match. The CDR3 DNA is TGCAGCGTTGAATATCTAGCGGGAGTACGCACAGATACGCAGTATTTT. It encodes CSVEYLAGVRTDTQYF.

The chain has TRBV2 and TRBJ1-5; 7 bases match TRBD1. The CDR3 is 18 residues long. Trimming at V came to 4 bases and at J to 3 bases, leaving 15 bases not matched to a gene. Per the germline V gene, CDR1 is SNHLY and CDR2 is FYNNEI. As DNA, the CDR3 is TGTGCCAGCAGTGTAGTACAGGGGCAGGCAACCCTCAATCAGCCCCAGCATTTT. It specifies CASSVVQGQATLNQPQHF.

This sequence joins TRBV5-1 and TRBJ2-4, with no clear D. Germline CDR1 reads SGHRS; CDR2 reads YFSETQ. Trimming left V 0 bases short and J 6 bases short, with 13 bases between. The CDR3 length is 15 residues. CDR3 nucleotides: TGCGCCAGCAGCTTGGGGTCGCCTGACTTAAACATTCAGTACTTC. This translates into CASSLGSPDLNIQYF.

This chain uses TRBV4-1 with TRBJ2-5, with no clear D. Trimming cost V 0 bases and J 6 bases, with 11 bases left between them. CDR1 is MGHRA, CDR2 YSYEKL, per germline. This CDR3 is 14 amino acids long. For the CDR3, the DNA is TGCGCCAGCAGCCAAGATCGAGTAGGGAAGACCCAGTACTTC. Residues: CASSQDRVGKTQYF.

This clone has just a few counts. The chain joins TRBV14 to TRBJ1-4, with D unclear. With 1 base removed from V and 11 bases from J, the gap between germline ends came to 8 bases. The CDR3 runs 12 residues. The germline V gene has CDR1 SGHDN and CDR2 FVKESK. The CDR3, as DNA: TGTGCCAGCAGCCAAGGGTCGGTGAAACTGTTTTTT. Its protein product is CASSQGSVKLFF.

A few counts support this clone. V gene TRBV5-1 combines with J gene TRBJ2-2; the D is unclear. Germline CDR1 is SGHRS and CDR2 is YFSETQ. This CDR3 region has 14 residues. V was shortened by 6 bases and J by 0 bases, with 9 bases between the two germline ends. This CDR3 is CASMFDSNTGELFF. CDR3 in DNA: TGCGCCAGCATGTTTGACTCGAACACCGGGGAGCTGTTTTTT.

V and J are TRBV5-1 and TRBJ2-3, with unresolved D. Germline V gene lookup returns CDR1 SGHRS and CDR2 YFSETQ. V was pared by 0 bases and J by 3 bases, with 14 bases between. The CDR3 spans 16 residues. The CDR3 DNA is TGCGCCAGCAGCTTGGATAGTCTAATAAGGACAGATACGCAGTATTTT. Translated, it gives CASSLDSLIRTDTQYF.

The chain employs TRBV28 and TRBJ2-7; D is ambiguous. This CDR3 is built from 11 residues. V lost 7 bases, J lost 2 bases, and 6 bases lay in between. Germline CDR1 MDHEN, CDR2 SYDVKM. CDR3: CASKTTYEQYF. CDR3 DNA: TGTGCCAGCAAGACCACCTACGAGCAGTACTTC.

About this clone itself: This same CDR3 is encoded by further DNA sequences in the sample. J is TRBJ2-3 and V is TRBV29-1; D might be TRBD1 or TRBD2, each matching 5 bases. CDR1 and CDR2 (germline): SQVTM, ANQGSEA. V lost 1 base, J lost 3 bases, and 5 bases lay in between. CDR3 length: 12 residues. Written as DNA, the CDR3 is TGCAGCGTTGAAGGGGGGACAGATACGCAGTATTTT. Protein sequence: CSVEGGTDTQYF.

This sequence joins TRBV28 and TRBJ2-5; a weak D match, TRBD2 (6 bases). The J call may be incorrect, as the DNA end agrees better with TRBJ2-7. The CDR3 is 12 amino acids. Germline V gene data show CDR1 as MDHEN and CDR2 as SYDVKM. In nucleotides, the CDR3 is TGTGCCAGCAGTTCCGGGAGTTACGAGCAGTACTTC. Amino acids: CASSSGSYEQYF.

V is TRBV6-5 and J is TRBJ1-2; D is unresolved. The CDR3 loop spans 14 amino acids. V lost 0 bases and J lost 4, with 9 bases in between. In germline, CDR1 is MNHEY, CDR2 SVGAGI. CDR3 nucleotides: TGTGCCAGCAGTTACTCACGGCAGAGCTATGGCTACACCTTC. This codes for CASSYSRQSYGYTF.

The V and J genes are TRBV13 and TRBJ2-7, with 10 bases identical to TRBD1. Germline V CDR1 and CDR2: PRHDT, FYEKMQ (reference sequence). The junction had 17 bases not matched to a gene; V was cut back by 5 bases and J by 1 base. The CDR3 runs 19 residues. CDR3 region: CASSPGGQGRGRGSYEQYF. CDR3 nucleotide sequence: TGTGCCAGCAGCCCCGGGGGACAGGGGCGCGGTCGCGGGTCCTACGAGCAGTACTTC.

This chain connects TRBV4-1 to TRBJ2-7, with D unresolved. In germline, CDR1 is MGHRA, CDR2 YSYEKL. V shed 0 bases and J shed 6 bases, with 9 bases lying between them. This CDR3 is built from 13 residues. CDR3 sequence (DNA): TGCGCCAGCAGCCAAGAGTACGGTAGCGAGCAGTACTTC. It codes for CASSQEYGSEQYF.

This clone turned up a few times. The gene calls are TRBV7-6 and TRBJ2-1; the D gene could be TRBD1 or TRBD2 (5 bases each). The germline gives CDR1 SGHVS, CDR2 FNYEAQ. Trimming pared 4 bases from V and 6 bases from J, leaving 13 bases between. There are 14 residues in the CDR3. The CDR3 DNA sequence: TGTGCCAGCAGCTCCTTCCGGGGCGTCAATGAGCAGTTCTTC. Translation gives CASSSFRGVNEQFF. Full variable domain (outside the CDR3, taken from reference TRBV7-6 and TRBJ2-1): GAGVSQSPRYKVTKRGQDVALRCDPISGHVSLYWYRQALGQGPEFLTYFNYEAQQDKSGLPNDRFSAERPEGSISTLTIQRTEQRDSAMYRCASSSFRGVNEQFFGPGTRLTVL.

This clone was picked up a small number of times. This CDR3 reads CASGTGISNEQFF. The CDR3 DNA is TGTGCCAGCGGGACAGGGATAAGCAATGAGCAGTTCTTC. The rearrangement uses TRBV2 and TRBJ2-1, with TRBD1 matching 9 bases. Trimming at V came to 8 bases and at J to 6 bases, leaving 5 bases not matched to a gene. Germline CDR1 reads SNHLY; CDR2 reads FYNNEI. The CDR3 has 13 residues.

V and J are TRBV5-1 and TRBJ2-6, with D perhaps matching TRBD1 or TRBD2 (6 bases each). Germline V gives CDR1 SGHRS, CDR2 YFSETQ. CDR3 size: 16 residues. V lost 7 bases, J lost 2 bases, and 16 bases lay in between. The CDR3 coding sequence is TGCGCCAGCTTGGAGGGGGTATTAGCTGGGGCCAACGTCCTGACTTTC. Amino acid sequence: CASLEGVLAGANVLTF. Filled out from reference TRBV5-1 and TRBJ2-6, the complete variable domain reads KAGVTQTPRYLIKTRGQQVTLSCSPISGHRSVSWYQQTPGQGLQFLFEYFSETQRNKGNFPGRFSGRQFSNSRSEMNVSTLELGDSALYLCASLEGVLAGANVLTFGAGSRLTVL.

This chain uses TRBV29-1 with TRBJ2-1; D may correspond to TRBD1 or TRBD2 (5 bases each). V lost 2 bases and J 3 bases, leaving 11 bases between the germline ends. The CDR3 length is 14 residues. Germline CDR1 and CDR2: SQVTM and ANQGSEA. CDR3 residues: CSVERGVLYNEQFF. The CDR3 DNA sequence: TGCAGCGTTGAACGAGGGGTTCTCTACAATGAGCAGTTCTTC.

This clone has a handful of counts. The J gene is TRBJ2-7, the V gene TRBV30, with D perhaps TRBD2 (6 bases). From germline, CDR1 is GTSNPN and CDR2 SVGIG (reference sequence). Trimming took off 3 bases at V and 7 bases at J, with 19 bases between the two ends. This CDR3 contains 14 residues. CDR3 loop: CAWRMGRVRGEQYF. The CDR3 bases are TGTGCCTGGAGGATGGGACGGGTCCGGGGGGAGCAGTACTTC.

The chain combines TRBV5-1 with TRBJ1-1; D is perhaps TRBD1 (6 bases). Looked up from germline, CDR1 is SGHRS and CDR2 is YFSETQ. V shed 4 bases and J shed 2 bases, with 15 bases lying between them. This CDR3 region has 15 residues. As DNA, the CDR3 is TGCGCCAGCAGCCTCGGGACACCTCCTAACACTGAAGCTTTCTTT. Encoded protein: CASSLGTPPNTEAFF.

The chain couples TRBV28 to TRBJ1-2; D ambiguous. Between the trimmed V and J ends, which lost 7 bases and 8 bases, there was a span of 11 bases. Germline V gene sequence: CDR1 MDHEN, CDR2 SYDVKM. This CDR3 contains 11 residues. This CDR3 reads CASIGFGGYTF. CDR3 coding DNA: TGTGCCAGCATAGGGTTTGGAGGCTACACCTTC.

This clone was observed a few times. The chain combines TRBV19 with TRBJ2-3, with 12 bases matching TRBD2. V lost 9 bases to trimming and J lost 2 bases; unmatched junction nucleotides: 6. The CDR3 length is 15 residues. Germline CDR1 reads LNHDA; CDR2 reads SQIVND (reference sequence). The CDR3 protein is CASSTSGGPTDTQYF. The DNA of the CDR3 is TGTGCCAGCAGCACTAGCGGGGGGCCCACAGATACGCAGTATTTT.

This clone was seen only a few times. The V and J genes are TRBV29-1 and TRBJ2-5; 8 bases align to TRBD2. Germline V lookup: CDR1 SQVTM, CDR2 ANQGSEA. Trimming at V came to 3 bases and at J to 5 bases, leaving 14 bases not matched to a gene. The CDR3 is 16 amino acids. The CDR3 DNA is TGCAGCGTTGAGCGGGGAACGGGAGGGAGGAAGGAGACCCAGTACTTC. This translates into CSVERGTGGRKETQYF.

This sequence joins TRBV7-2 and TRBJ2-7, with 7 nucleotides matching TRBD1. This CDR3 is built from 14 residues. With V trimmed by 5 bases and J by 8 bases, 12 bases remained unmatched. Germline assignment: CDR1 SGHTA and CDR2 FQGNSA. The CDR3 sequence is CASSPGDRGFQQYF. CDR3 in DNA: TGTGCCAGCAGCCCCGGGGACAGAGGTTTCCAGCAGTACTTC.

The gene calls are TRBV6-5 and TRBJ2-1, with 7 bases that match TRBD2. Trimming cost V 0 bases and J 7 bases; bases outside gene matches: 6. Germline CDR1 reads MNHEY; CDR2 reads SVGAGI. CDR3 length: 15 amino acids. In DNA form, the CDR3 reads TGTGCCAGCAGTTACTCAGGACTAGGCAGAAATGAGCAGTTCTTC. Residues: CASSYSGLGRNEQFF.